The 5 T cell receptor beta chains below were found in one sample sequenced in a study of T-cell reconstitution after alpha-beta-depleted transplantation in children. Using unique molecular identifiers, the investigators prepared the TCRbeta library. A single record per CDR3 protein comes from TCRdb applying MiXCR to the PCR reads. The sample lists 250,000 or so distinct CDR3 sequences, roughly 25% seen once, with about 5% in the top ten. This material consisted of PBMCs, mostly from graft donor cells, taken 360 days after TCRalphabeta/CD19-depleted stem cell transplant. The receptor source for this set is a female patient between 2 and 10 years old who had a stem cell transplant for congenital amegakaryocytic thrombocytopenia, so the T cells may come from the graft donor.

The chain combines TRBV5-1 with TRBJ2-3; D perhaps matches TRBD2 (5 bases). The CDR3 has 16 amino acids. Germline V gives CDR1 SGHRS, CDR2 YFSETQ. V gave up 1 base and J gave up 2 bases, with 14 bases separating them. In DNA, the CDR3 is TGCGCCAGCAGCTTGTCCTCGGGGTCCATCACAGATACGCAGTATTTT. It is translated as CASSLSSGSITDTQYF.

The chain is built from TRBV12-3 or TRBV12-4 and TRBJ1-2; a weak D match, TRBD1 (5 bases). This CDR3 is built from 14 residues. Trimming took 6 bases from V and 3 from J, leaving 14 bases between them. The CDR3 nucleotides read TGTGCCAGCAGATTACAGGAGTCGTACTATGGCTACACCTTC. It translates to CASRLQESYYGYTF.

This clonotype was observed a handful of times. The chain combines TRBV5-1 with TRBJ2-1; the D gene is possibly TRBD2 (5 bases). The V gene lost 0 bases and the J gene lost 8 bases, with 12 bases spanning the gap. Per germline, CDR1 SGHRS and CDR2 YFSETQ. The CDR3 is 14 residues long. Here the CDR3 DNA reads TGCGCCAGCAGCTTGGCAACTAGTTACGATGAGCAGTTCTTC. Its translation is CASSLATSYDEQFF.

This clonotype was seen a handful of times. The chain joins TRBV6-1 to TRBJ2-2; D is unclear. Germline-derived CDR1 and CDR2 are MNHNS and SASEGT. V lost 7 bases to trimming and J lost 8 bases, with 11 bases between them. CDR3 length: 12 residues. The CDR3 DNA follows: TGTGCCAGCATAAAATTGGCTGGGGAGCTGTTTTTT. Translated, it gives CASIKLAGELFF.

This chain joins TRBV11-2 and TRBJ2-1, with TRBD2 matching 10 bases. J gave up 13 bases and V 4 bases, and 13 bases lay outside the gene matches. There are 15 residues in the CDR3. Germline V gene lookup returns CDR1 SGHAT and CDR2 FQNNGV. CDR3 sequence (DNA): TGTGCCAGCAGCTCAATAGCGGGGGGCCTAAAGGGACAGTTCTTC. This gives the protein CASSSIAGGLKGQFF.